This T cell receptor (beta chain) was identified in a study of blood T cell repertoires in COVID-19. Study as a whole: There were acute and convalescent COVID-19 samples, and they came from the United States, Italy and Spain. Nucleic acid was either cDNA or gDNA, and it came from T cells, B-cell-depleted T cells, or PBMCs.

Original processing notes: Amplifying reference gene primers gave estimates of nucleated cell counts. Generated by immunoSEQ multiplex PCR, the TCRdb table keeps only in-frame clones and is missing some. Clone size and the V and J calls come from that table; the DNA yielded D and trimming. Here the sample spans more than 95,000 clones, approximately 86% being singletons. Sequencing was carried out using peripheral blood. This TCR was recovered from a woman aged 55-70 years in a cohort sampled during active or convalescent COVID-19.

CDR3 region: CASSPRRSFRRSEDGYTF. The CDR3 DNA reads as TGTGCCAGCAGCCCACGACGGAGCTTCAGACGGAGCGAGGATGGCTACACCTTC. This rearrangement joins TRBV3-1 (or the pseudogene TRBV3-2) to TRBJ1-2; D remains unclear. This CDR3 is 18 amino acids long. Trimming left V 4 bases short and J 6 bases short, with 27 bases between. The germline CDR1 and CDR2 sequences are LGHDT and YNNKEL (reference sequence).